This TCR beta chain was recovered during a study of blood T cell repertoires in COVID-19. Using immunoSEQ multiplex PCR, the repertoire was profiled, and TCRdb retains in-frame clones only, with some absent. The sample gives tens of thousands of clones, just over 85% of which show up once; roughly 5.6% is in the top ten. V lost 6 bases and J 6 bases, leaving 20 bases between the germline ends. This CDR3 has 15 residues. Germline V gives CDR1 MNHEY, CDR2 SVGAGI. The TCR was taken from a human donor in a cohort sampled during active COVID-19. Sequencing used peripheral blood. V is TRBV6-5 and J is TRBJ1-2; D may be TRBD1 (5 bases). The CDR3 spells CASSNPGTGGDGYTF. The CDR3 bases are TGTGCCAGCAGCAACCCCGGGACCGGAGGGGATGGCTACACCTTC.